The present T cell receptor beta chain was sequenced within a study of cytomegalovirus exposure and HLA in healthy donors. Study-level information: Of all 380 or so donors who were genotyped, about 80% belonged to the Caucasian-associated ancestry cluster. Study-wide results and limits: Later on, a genetic analysis was performed. It linked a missense variant in DCLRE1C with V- and J-gene trimming of TCR beta. The classifier, whose performance was assessed in both the original and validation cohorts, reportedly diagnosed cytomegalovirus status with high specificity and sensitivity.

PCR primers comprised 60 Vbeta and 13 Jbeta primers. Per the authors' pipeline: Around 11 million shared chains were among the approximately 82 million unique TCR beta chains that a later analysis counted. Produced via immunoSEQ multiplex PCR; TCRdb's table is partial and in-frame only. V, J and clone size are taken as reported in that table, and D and trimming were inferred from the DNA itself. The data show 130,000 or so clones, roughly 80% seen once. On this clone itself: The antigen remains unidentified.

There are 18 residues in the CDR3. CDR1 and CDR2 (germline): KGHSH, LQKENI. V was clipped by 0 bases and J by 0 bases; unmatched bases: 5. Sequencing was done on a sample of PBMCs. The chain carries TRBV18 and TRBJ2-2, with 9 bases identical to TRBD1. This TCR came from a woman in her late teens or twenties in good health and CMV-seronegative. CDR3 coding DNA: TGTGCCAGCTCACCACCGGGACAGGGATACCCGAACACCGGGGAGCTGTTTTTT. Protein: CASSPPGQGYPNTGELFF.